These 9 T cell receptor beta chains were all obtained from the same sample, sequenced in a study of blood T cell repertoires in COVID-19. Some clones are missing from TCRdb's copy, which holds only in-frame ones; the method was immunoSEQ multiplex PCR. The sample has some 150,000 clones; 81% are singletons. Sequences were obtained from peripheral blood. These receptors were taken from an older woman with active or convalescent COVID-19.

This clone was seen a handful of times. The chain carries TRBV28 and TRBJ2-1, with 9 bases lining up with TRBD1. Germline V gene sequence: CDR1 MDHEN, CDR2 SYDVKM. The CDR3 totals 15 residues. With 2 bases clipped from V and 7 bases from J, the junction kept 6 bases outside the gene matches. The CDR3 sequence is CASSLTGQGWNEQFF. CDR3 in DNA: TGTGCCAGCAGTTTAACGGGACAGGGTTGGAATGAGCAGTTCTTC.

The chain carries TRBV5-1 and TRBJ1-1; 9 bases map to TRBD1. The germline V gene has CDR1 SGHRS and CDR2 YFSETQ. The CDR3 is made up of 14 amino acids. V shed 5 bases and J 0 bases; nucleotides not matched to a gene: 2. The CDR3 coding sequence is TGCGCCAGCAGGGGACAGGGAATGAACACTGAAGCTTTCTTT. Its translation is CASRGQGMNTEAFF.

CDR3 protein: CASSLQDPGTGELFF. The CDR3 bases are TGCGCCAGCAGCTTGCAGGACCCGGGGACCGGGGAGCTGTTTTTT. This chain connects TRBV5-1 to TRBJ2-2; D might be TRBD2 (5 bases). CDR1 and CDR2 (germline): SGHRS, YFSETQ. V was clipped by 1 base and J by 5 bases, with 12 bases between them. The CDR3 length is 15 residues. The complete variable domain, with remaining parts taken from reference TRBV5-1 and TRBJ2-2, reads KAGVTQTPRYLIKTRGQQVTLSCSPISGHRSVSWYQQTPGQGLQFLFEYFSETQRNKGNFPGRFSGRQFSNSRSEMNVSTLELGDSALYLCASSLQDPGTGELFFGEGSRLTVL.

The genes are TRBV5-1 and TRBJ1-2; weak D call: TRBD1 (5 bases). The V gene lost 4 bases and the J gene lost 8 bases, with 21 bases spanning the gap. Germline CDR1 and CDR2: SGHRS and YFSETQ. There are 15 residues in the CDR3. As DNA, the CDR3 is TGCGCCAGCAGCCCCGGGACCTTTGGAGGGCCGGGCTACACCTTC. Translating it yields CASSPGTFGGPGYTF.

This chain joins TRBV7-9 and TRBJ1-4; 9 bases match TRBD1. CDR1 is SEHNR and CDR2 is FQNEAQ in the germline V gene (reference sequence). The length of the CDR3 is 14 residues. V was clipped by 1 base and J by 8 bases; unmatched bases: 2. The CDR3 loop reads CASSLGDRDEKLFF. CDR3 DNA: TGTGCCAGCAGCTTAGGGGACAGGGACGAAAAACTGTTTTTT.

The chain recombines TRBV28 with TRBJ1-2, with TRBD1 matching over 9 bases. Germline CDR1 reads MDHEN; CDR2 reads SYDVKM. The CDR3 totals 13 residues. V lost 4 bases and J lost 6; bases outside the gene matches: 3. CDR3 nucleotides: TGTGCCAGCAGTTGGACAGGGGAGGATGGCTACACCTTC. Translated, it gives CASSWTGEDGYTF.

This clone was seen a few times. The chain has TRBV25-1 and TRBJ1-4; D is possibly TRBD1 (6 bases). The V gene lost 6 bases and the J gene lost 8 bases, with 19 bases spanning the gap. Looked up from germline, CDR1 is MGHDK and CDR2 is SYGVNS. There are 15 residues in the CDR3. CDR3: CASSPKGVGSEKLFF. The CDR3 DNA reads TGTGCCAGCAGCCCAAAGGGGGTCGGATCAGAAAAACTGTTTTTT.

The chain joins TRBV29-1 to TRBJ1-1; D is ambiguous. The CDR3 consists of 12 residues. V shed 1 base and J shed 5 bases, with 8 bases lying between them. CDR1 SQVTM and CDR2 ANQGSEA come from the germline V gene. Here the CDR3 DNA reads TGCAGCGTTGAAGGTCGCGGGACTGAAGCTTTCTTT. This translates into CSVEGRGTEAFF.

This chain joins TRBV5-4 and TRBJ1-1; D is possibly TRBD1 (6 bases). This CDR3 has 15 amino acids. The ends were cut back, 4 bases at V and 1 base at J, with 14 bases in the middle. Germline loops: CDR1 SGHNT, CDR2 YYREEE (reference sequence). CDR3 in DNA: TGTGCCAGCAGCCTACCCACAGGGAGGAACACTGAAGCTTTCTTT. This gives the protein CASSLPTGRNTEAFF.